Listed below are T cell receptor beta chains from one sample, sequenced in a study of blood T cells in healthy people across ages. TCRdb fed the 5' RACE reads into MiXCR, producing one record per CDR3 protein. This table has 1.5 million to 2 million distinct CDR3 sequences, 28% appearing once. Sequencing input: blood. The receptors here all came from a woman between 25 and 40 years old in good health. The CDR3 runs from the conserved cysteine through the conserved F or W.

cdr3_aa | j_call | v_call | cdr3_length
CASSHVRGGPGEQFF | TRBJ2-1 | TRBV5-5 | 15
CASSLYGRRCEQYF | TRBJ2-7 | TRBV12-3/TRBV12-4 | 14
CASSSDRGSPYF | TRBJ2-5 | TRBV7-9 | 12
CASSTGTGGIDTQYF | TRBJ2-3 | TRBV5-1 | 15
CSARGTENIQYF | TRBJ2-4 | TRBV20-1 | 12
CSARALSLGQGKAFF | TRBJ1-1 | TRBV20-1 | 15
CASQIGGLQETQYF | TRBJ2-5 | TRBV28 | 14
CASSELVYGYTF | TRBJ1-2 | TRBV6-1 | 12
CASSRDSHYGYTF | TRBJ1-2 | TRBV7-2 | 13
CASSLARDGPGYTF | TRBJ1-2 | TRBV5-5 | 14
CASSTKPDKSQYF | TRBJ2-5 | TRBV19 | 13
CASSPPGQGAQPQHF | TRBJ1-5 | TRBV18 | 15
CASSIQSREDTQYF | TRBJ2-3 | TRBV5-1 | 14
CSVGVAAGSNEKLFF | TRBJ1-4 | TRBV29-1 | 15
CASSSKSGRGLFDGYTF | TRBJ1-2 | TRBV12-3/TRBV12-4 | 17
CASSLQVRTPTDTQYF | TRBJ2-3 | TRBV7-2 | 16
CASSEAPRTGIQYF | TRBJ2-4 | TRBV6-1 | 14
CASGLGQGILHEQYF | - | TRBV12-5 | 15
CASSPGISETQYF | TRBJ2-5 | TRBV18 | 13
CASSWAEATSYGYTF | TRBJ1-2 | TRBV5-1 | 15
CASVQGHGQPQHF | TRBJ1-5 | TRBV12-5 | 13
CASSLYGGANVLTF | TRBJ2-6 | TRBV11-2 | 14
CASSEAQWTGRYGANVLTF | TRBJ2-6 | TRBV2 | 19
CALEAGYYAQFF | TRBJ2-1 | TRBV7-9 | 12
CASSLVSNIVRNEQFF | TRBJ2-1 | TRBV5-6 | 16
CSVGKRGALNYNEQVF | TRBJ2-1 | TRBV29-1 | 16
CASSPLGGENTGGQYF | TRBJ2-7 | TRBV28 | 16
CASSFSSGVGKTQYF | - | TRBV28 | 15
CASSQDLGTGGANEKLFF | TRBJ1-4 | TRBV14 | 18
CASRAGGLAISEQFF | TRBJ2-1 | TRBV5-1 | 15
CASSLATGLEQYF | TRBJ2-7 | TRBV5-1 | 13
CASSFLENQPQHF | TRBJ1-5 | TRBV28 | 13
CASSPPGASGRTNEQYF | TRBJ2-4 | TRBV5-5 | 17
CASSNERRGNTEAFF | TRBJ1-1 | TRBV19 | 15
CASSFFPRARVRKTQYF | TRBJ2-5 | TRBV7-6 | 17
CASSADSDSMITDTQYF | TRBJ2-3 | TRBV9 | 17
CASSQEGWTGYGYTF | TRBJ1-2 | TRBV3-1 | 15
CASSGRDNTDTQYF | TRBJ2-3 | TRBV7-9 | 14
CASGLGAEMETQYF | TRBJ2-5 | TRBV9 | 14
CASIFRDRSSYEQYF | TRBJ2-7 | TRBV23-1 | 15
CSARDGAGETQYF | TRBJ2-5 | TRBV20-1 | 13
CASTMGGAAQETQYF | TRBJ2-5 | TRBV2 | 15
CASSEKKGGLGSYNEQFF | TRBJ2-1 | TRBV12-3/TRBV12-4 | 18
CASSLQGGSFYEQYF | TRBJ2-7 | TRBV7-9 | 15
CASSPHGDSGANVLTF | TRBJ2-6 | TRBV6-2/TRBV6-3 | 16